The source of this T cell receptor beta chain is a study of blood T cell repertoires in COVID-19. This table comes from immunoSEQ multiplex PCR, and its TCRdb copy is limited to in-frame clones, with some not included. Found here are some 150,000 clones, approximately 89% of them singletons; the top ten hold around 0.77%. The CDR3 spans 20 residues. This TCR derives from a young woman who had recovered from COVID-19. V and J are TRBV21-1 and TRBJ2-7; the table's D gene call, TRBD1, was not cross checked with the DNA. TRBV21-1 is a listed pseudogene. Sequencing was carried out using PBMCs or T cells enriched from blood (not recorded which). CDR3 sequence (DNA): TGTGCCAGCGAACCCCGATGGTTGACGGCGACAGGGGAGCCCTCCTACGAGCAGTACTTC. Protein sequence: CASEPRWLTATGEPSYEQYF.